In this sample, the clone carrying this T cell receptor (beta chain) turned up once. Authors' methods: Reference gene primer amplification gave estimated nucleated cell counts. The method was immunoSEQ multiplex PCR; TCRdb's version includes in-frame clones alone and lacks a portion of them. V and J calls and clone size follow that table, whereas D and trimming were derived from the DNA. This table has about 330,000 clones, around nine tenths appearing once. Trimming took off 8 bases at V and 7 bases at J, with 14 bases between the two ends. This CDR3 comprises 13 residues. The germline V gene has CDR1 ENHRY and CDR2 SYGVKD. This sample stems from a study of blood T cell repertoires in COVID-19. Background on the study: T cells, B-cell-depleted T cells, or PBMCs supplied cDNA or gDNA.

The TCR originated in a woman aged 45-65 years with active or convalescent COVID-19. The chain is built from TRBV10-3 and TRBJ2-2; weak D call: TRBD2 (5 bases). The source material was peripheral blood. The CDR3 spells CAIEASGGGELFF. CDR3 coding DNA: TGTGCCATCGAAGCGAGCGGTGGCGGGGAGCTGTTTTTT.